Below, 17 T cell receptor beta chains from the same sample are listed, as sequenced in a study of radiation and T cells in renal cell carcinoma. Noted time point: blood 2 weeks post-SBRT. Documented treatment: 15 Gy SBRT to primary tumor, nephrectomy 4 weeks later. Measured with immunoSEQ multiplex PCR; TCRdb has only the in-frame clones, and not every one. This repertoire shows about 130,000 clones, around 90% found once; its top ten account for approximately 5.8%. Material: blood, obtained from a patient whose treatment included radiotherapy and nephrectomy. All receptors derive from a woman in her 70s with renal cell carcinoma.

The rearrangement uses TRBV5-1 and TRBJ1-1; TRBD1 matches at 11 bases. The CDR3 is 16 residues long. Per germline, CDR1 SGHRS and CDR2 YFSETQ. V lost 0 bases to trimming and J lost 7 bases; unmatched junction nucleotides: 8. This chain's CDR3 is CASSLGRTGGFVEAFF. The CDR3 DNA follows: TGCGCCAGCAGCTTGGGAAGGACAGGGGGCTTCGTTGAAGCTTTCTTT.

The V gene is TRBV25-1, the J gene TRBJ2-5; 7 bases map to TRBD2. Germline V gives CDR1 MGHDK, CDR2 SYGVNS. The CDR3 sequence is 14 residues long. Unmatched junction bases numbered 11, after V lost 6 bases and J lost 7 bases. The CDR3 here is CASSGAGVFGTQYF. In DNA form, the CDR3 reads TGTGCCAGCAGCGGGGCGGGGGTATTTGGGACCCAGTACTTC.

The rearrangement joins TRBV7-9 to TRBJ2-7, with a tentative D call TRBD1 (6 bases). The CDR3 has 14 residues. The V and J ends lost 1 base and 4 bases respectively, with 11 bases between them. The germline V gene has CDR1 SEHNR and CDR2 FQNEAQ (reference sequence). The CDR3 coding sequence is TGTGCCAGCAGCTTAGGGGGACACCAATACGAGCAGTACTTC. Its protein product is CASSLGGHQYEQYF. The complete variable domain, with remaining parts taken from reference TRBV7-9 and TRBJ2-7, reads DTGVSQNPRHKITKRGQNVTFRCDPISEHNRLYWYRQTLGQGPEFLTYFQNEAQLEKSRLLSDRFSAERPKGSFSTLEIQRTEQGDSAMYLCASSLGGHQYEQYFGPGTRLTVT.

The rearrangement links TRBV7-2 to TRBJ1-6; TRBD1 matches 8 bases. Germline values: CDR1 SGHTA, CDR2 FQGNSA. The CDR3 is made up of 16 amino acids. Trimming took 3 bases from V and 9 from J; bases not matched to a gene: 10. The CDR3 DNA is TGTGCCAGCAGCTTGGGGAGCCAGGGGGCCTCTTCACCCCTCCACTTT. This gives the protein CASSLGSQGASSPLHF.

This clone was detected only once. The chain links TRBV28 to TRBJ1-2, with D tentatively TRBD1 (6 bases). Germline CDR1 reads MDHEN; CDR2 reads SYDVKM. Deletions cut 6 bases from V and 4 bases from J, with 9 bases between. This CDR3 contains 12 residues. CDR3: CASRTGSYGYTF. For the CDR3, the DNA is TGTGCCAGCAGAACAGGGAGCTATGGCTACACCTTC.

The chain carries TRBV5-1 and TRBJ1-5, with 8 bases identical to TRBD1. The V segment lost 0 bases and the J segment 5 bases; nucleotides outside the gene matches: 4. Germline lookup yields CDR1 SGHRS and CDR2 YFSETQ. This CDR3 region has 15 residues. The CDR3 loop reads CASSLGTGKYQPQHF. As DNA, the CDR3 is TGCGCCAGCAGCTTGGGGACAGGGAAGTATCAGCCCCAGCATTTT.

The chain links TRBV29-1 to TRBJ1-1; weak D call: TRBD1 (6 bases). The CDR3 extends over 14 amino acids. Deletions cut 5 bases from V and 2 bases from J, with 15 bases between. Germline V gene data show CDR1 as SQVTM and CDR2 as ANQGSEA. Here the CDR3 DNA reads TGCAGCGTTAGCCGGACAGCCGGAAACACTGAAGCTTTCTTT. It translates to CSVSRTAGNTEAFF.

The J gene is TRBJ2-3, the V gene TRBV4-2; D uncertain. Germline V CDR1 and CDR2: LGHNA, YNFKEQ. V was trimmed by 0 bases and J by 5 bases, leaving 9 bases between them. The CDR3 loop spans 14 amino acids. In DNA form, the CDR3 reads TGTGCCAGCAGCCAAGATACGGCGCAAGATACGCAGTATTTT. Its translation is CASSQDTAQDTQYF.

The chain recombines TRBV15 with TRBJ2-5, with TRBD2 matching 14 bases. Per germline, CDR1 LNHNV and CDR2 YYDKDF (reference sequence). V lost 2 bases to trimming and J lost 5 bases; unmatched junction nucleotides: 4. This CDR3 comprises 16 residues. CDR3 coding DNA: TGTGCCACCAGCAGACCGGGACTAGCGGGGGAGGAGACCCAGTACTTC. It translates to CATSRPGLAGEETQYF.

This chain connects TRBV7-2 to TRBJ1-1; D gene ambiguous. The CDR3 covers 13 residues. CDR1 is SGHTA, CDR2 FQGNSA, per germline. The germline V and J ends were trimmed by 1 base and 5 bases, with 8 bases remaining between them. CDR3 bases: TGTGCCAGCAGCTTAGTTGGGAAAACTGAAGCTTTCTTT. It yields the protein CASSLVGKTEAFF.

The V call is TRBV5-1, the J call TRBJ2-7; 10 bases fit TRBD1. The V and J ends lost 0 bases and 1 base, in that order; junction bases with no gene match: 4. Germline V lookup: CDR1 SGHRS, CDR2 YFSETQ. This CDR3 contains 16 residues. Written as DNA, the CDR3 is TGCGCCAGCAGCTTGGCCGGGACAGGGGAATCCTACGAGCAGTACTTC. Translated, it gives CASSLAGTGESYEQYF. Combining the CDR3 with reference TRBV5-1 and TRBJ2-7 gives the whole variable domain KAGVTQTPRYLIKTRGQQVTLSCSPISGHRSVSWYQQTPGQGLQFLFEYFSETQRNKGNFPGRFSGRQFSNSRSEMNVSTLELGDSALYLCASSLAGTGESYEQYFGPGTRLTVT.

This chain links TRBV28 with TRBJ1-4; TRBD1 is a possible D gene (5 bases). The germline gives CDR1 MDHEN, CDR2 SYDVKM. The CDR3 totals 14 residues. V was trimmed by 3 bases and J by 3 bases, leaving 8 bases between them. In DNA, the CDR3 is TGTGCCAGCAGTTTGGGACGGGCTAATGAAAAACTGTTTTTT. Protein sequence: CASSLGRANEKLFF.

This chain uses TRBV7-2 with TRBJ2-3; D is unclear. This CDR3 contains 15 residues. Trimming pared 8 bases from V and 0 bases from J, leaving 15 bases between. Germline CDR1 SGHTA, CDR2 FQGNSA. CDR3 DNA sequence: TGTGCCAGCTCGAACAATAGAGGTAGCACAGATACGCAGTATTTT. This translates into CASSNNRGSTDTQYF.

The rearrangement uses TRBV2 and TRBJ1-2; 8 positions agree with TRBD1. The CDR3 has 16 amino acids. V trimming: 0 bases; J trimming: 6 bases; junction bases outside the gene matches: 9. The germline V gene has CDR1 SNHLY and CDR2 FYNNEI. In nucleotides, the CDR3 is TGTGCCAGCAGTGAAGCTACCTCGGGCAGGGGGCATGGCTACACCTTC. The encoded protein is CASSEATSGRGHGYTF.

V and J are TRBV5-5 and TRBJ2-7; TRBD1 is a possible D gene (6 bases). V lost 4 bases to trimming and J lost 0 bases, with 8 bases between them. The germline CDR1 and CDR2 sequences are SGHKS and YYEKEE (reference sequence). This CDR3 has 13 amino acids. The CDR3 coding sequence is TGTGCCAGCAGCCGGGACAACTCCTACGAGCAGTACTTC. This sequence encodes CASSRDNSYEQYF.

The gene calls are TRBV7-8 and TRBJ2-3; TRBD2 agrees at 9 bases. The germline V gene encodes CDR1 SGHVS and CDR2 FQNEAQ. V lost 6 bases and J lost 5; bases outside the gene matches: 9. CDR3 length equals 15 residues. The CDR3 DNA is TGTGCCAGCAGGAGTGGCGGGGGGGCTGTAGATACGCAGTATTTT. Encoded protein: CASRSGGGAVDTQYF.

The chain carries TRBV2 and TRBJ2-1; 12 positions match TRBD2. The ends lost 2 bases at V and 8 bases at J; junction bases unmatched: 7. The CDR3 has 16 amino acids. CDR1 is SNHLY and CDR2 is FYNNEI in the germline V gene. CDR3 DNA sequence: TGTGCCAGCAGTGAACAGACTAGCGGGGGCGGGGATGAGCAGTTCTTC. This translates into CASSEQTSGGGDEQFF.